These T cell receptor beta chains were read from a single sample in a study of T cell responses to AZD1222 COVID-19 vaccine. Measured with immunoSEQ multiplex PCR; TCRdb has only the in-frame clones, and not every one. The sample has just under 95,000 clones, approximately 90% seen once; the top ten hold 13%. Sequenced here: peripheral blood, sampled on day 0 of AZD1222 vaccination. The receptors derive from an adult in good health. CDR3s include the opening cysteine and the closing phenylalanine or tryptophan. Fields, in order: CDR3 length, V gene, J gene, D gene, clone size, CDR3 protein, CDR3 DNA. A D gene is named only where the DNA matches it firmly. Only some rows state a clone size, as once, few, many or a class for expanded clones.

>14|TRBV3-1/TRBV3-2|TRBJ2-2|-|few
CASSLTVGAGELFF
TGTGCCAGCAGCCTCACGGTGGGGGCCGGGGAGCTGTTTTTT
>12|TRBV5-1|TRBJ1-2|-|-
CASGEGPYGYTF
TGCGCCAGCGGCGAGGGTCCCTATGGCTACACCTTC
>16|TRBV5-4|TRBJ1-6|-|-
CASSLAGRGLGSPLHF
TGTGCCAGCAGCTTGGCGGGCAGGGGTTTGGGATCACCCCTCCACTTT
>16|TRBV11-3|TRBJ2-5|TRBD1|-
CASSAETGTGGETQYF
TGTGCCAGCAGCGCAGAGACCGGGACAGGGGGCGAGACCCAGTACTTC
>13|TRBV7-2|TRBJ1-2|-|-
CASSPQGRRVHTF
TGTGCCAGCAGCCCGCAGGGGCGACGAGTCCACACCTTC
>14|TRBV19|TRBJ1-2|TRBD1|once
CASSTGTGGGGYTF
TGTGCCAGTAGTACCGGGACAGGGGGAGGCGGCTACACCTTC
>15|TRBV10-1|TRBJ2-7|TRBD1|-
CASSESRTGTYEQYF
TGCGCCAGCAGTGAGTCGCGGACAGGAACCTACGAGCAGTACTTC
>13|TRBV6-2/TRBV6-3|TRBJ1-6|-|-
CASSSRGNSPLHF
TGTGCCAGCAGTTCCAGGGGTAATTCACCCCTCCACTTT
>12|TRBV14|TRBJ2-5|-|once
CASSPGRETQYF
TGTGCCAGCAGTCCGGGGAGAGAGACCCAGTACTTC
>13|TRBV5-1|TRBJ1-1|TRBD1|-
CASSKGGVTEAFF
TGCGCCAGCAGCAAAGGGGGCGTCACTGAAGCTTTCTTT
>15|TRBV7-3|TRBJ2-3|-|-
CASSLQGYSTDTQYF
TGTGCCAGCAGCCTACAGGGTTATAGCACAGATACGCAGTATTTT
>15|TRBV19|TRBJ2-1|TRBD1|-
CATSGTGREFNEQFF
TGTGCCACTTCCGGGACAGGTAGAGAATTCAATGAGCAGTTCTTC